This T cell receptor (beta chain) originates from a study of cytomegalovirus exposure and HLA in healthy donors. Germline V gene sequence: CDR1 MNHEY, CDR2 SVGAGI. This CDR3 spans 15 amino acids. Losses at the gene ends were 2 bases for V and 5 bases for J; bases not matched to a gene: 6. In the case of this clone: The antigen is not known.

Study-level findings and limits: A later analysis linked a missense DCLRE1C variant to TCR beta V- and J-gene trimming. The study designated roughly 150 TCR beta chains cytomegalovirus-associated.

PCR primers comprised 60 Vbeta and 13 Jbeta primers. Using immunoSEQ multiplex PCR, the repertoire was profiled, and TCRdb retains in-frame clones only, with some absent. The profile shows roughly 99,000 clones, just under 80% of them singletons. Sequencing was carried out using PBMCs. This sequence joins TRBV6-5 and TRBJ1-1; 9 positions match TRBD1. The sequence came from a woman in her forties in good health and CMV-seronegative. The CDR3 nucleotides are TGTGCCAGCAGTTACCTACAGGGGGCAGGGACTGAAGCTTTCTTT. As protein: CASSYLQGAGTEAFF.